This is a list of T cell receptor beta chains from one sample in a study of blood T cells in healthy people across ages. MiXCR, applied by TCRdb to the 5' RACE reads, yields one record per CDR3 protein. The sample contains about 1.7 million distinct CDR3 sequences, under 30% of which appear only once. What was sequenced was blood. The receptors were gathered from a woman aged 25 to 39 in good health. Both conserved end residues are part of each CDR3. Each record gives: J gene, D gene, V gene, CDR3 protein. A D gene is named only where the DNA matches it firmly.

j_call: TRBJ2-7
d_call: .
v_call: TRBV5-6
cdr3_aa: CASSLAIYEQYF

j_call: .
d_call: .
v_call: TRBV5-1
cdr3_aa: CASSWDGEQYF

j_call: TRBJ2-1
d_call: .
v_call: TRBV6-6
cdr3_aa: CASGVGGNKNEQFF

j_call: TRBJ1-4
d_call: .
v_call: TRBV6-2/TRBV6-3
cdr3_aa: CASRYLQKNEKLFF

j_call: TRBJ2-1
d_call: TRBD1
v_call: TRBV9
cdr3_aa: CASSKTDRAQREQFF

j_call: TRBJ2-4
d_call: TRBD2
v_call: TRBV12-3/TRBV12-4
cdr3_aa: CASSSYVTSGKNIQYF

j_call: TRBJ1-1
d_call: .
v_call: TRBV7-9
cdr3_aa: CASSSQEGQRTEAFF

j_call: TRBJ2-6
d_call: TRBD2
v_call: TRBV18
cdr3_aa: CASQTSAGANVLTF

j_call: TRBJ2-1
d_call: TRBD2
v_call: TRBV7-2
cdr3_aa: CANIYSPPGGVYNEQFF

j_call: TRBJ2-2
d_call: .
v_call: TRBV10-3
cdr3_aa: CAISELFNQNTGELFF

j_call: TRBJ2-1
d_call: TRBD2
v_call: TRBV7-2
cdr3_aa: CASSKRTSGSLGEQFF

j_call: TRBJ2-3
d_call: .
v_call: TRBV20-1
cdr3_aa: CSARRQSSTDTQYF

j_call: TRBJ2-7
d_call: .
v_call: TRBV20-1
cdr3_aa: CSARTGTRPYEQYF

j_call: TRBJ1-2
d_call: .
v_call: TRBV6-5
cdr3_aa: CASSLTGLRGYTF

j_call: TRBJ2-5
d_call: .
v_call: TRBV6-1
cdr3_aa: CASSDITPRTQYF

j_call: TRBJ2-3
d_call: TRBD2
v_call: TRBV28
cdr3_aa: CASSISGLAGGRHTDTQYF

j_call: TRBJ2-5
d_call: TRBD2
v_call: TRBV7-6
cdr3_aa: CASSPSSGGLGEQYF

j_call: TRBJ2-7
d_call: TRBD2
v_call: TRBV5-3
cdr3_aa: CARSPGLAGDAYEQYF

j_call: TRBJ2-1
d_call: .
v_call: TRBV9
cdr3_aa: CASSVGRGGLRNEQFF

j_call: TRBJ2-1
d_call: TRBD2
v_call: TRBV7-8
cdr3_aa: CASSLAGLAGGPSYNEQFF

j_call: TRBJ2-7
d_call: .
v_call: TRBV6-6
cdr3_aa: CASKSEHLGEQYF

j_call: TRBJ2-1
d_call: .
v_call: TRBV18
cdr3_aa: CASSPPGETQFF

j_call: TRBJ1-2
d_call: TRBD1
v_call: TRBV20-1
cdr3_aa: CSARTWDRAYGYTF

j_call: TRBJ1-4
d_call: .
v_call: TRBV18
cdr3_aa: CASSPRAQGNEKLFF

j_call: TRBJ2-1
d_call: .
v_call: TRBV18
cdr3_aa: CASSPTGGDYNEQFF

j_call: TRBJ1-5
d_call: .
v_call: TRBV18
cdr3_aa: CASSPTTDNQPQHF

j_call: TRBJ2-6
d_call: TRBD1
v_call: TRBV6-1
cdr3_aa: CASTTGTGGAGANVLTF

j_call: TRBJ1-2
d_call: TRBD1
v_call: TRBV5-5
cdr3_aa: CASSLKGTGRANYGYTF

j_call: TRBJ2-1
d_call: .
v_call: TRBV7-2
cdr3_aa: CASSVDRNIYEQFF

j_call: TRBJ2-3
d_call: .
v_call: TRBV7-7
cdr3_aa: CASSLGESSTDTQYF

j_call: TRBJ1-1
d_call: .
v_call: TRBV7-9
cdr3_aa: CASSLGLGQMNTEAFF

j_call: TRBJ2-3
d_call: TRBD2
v_call: TRBV7-2
cdr3_aa: CASSLRSGLAGNQNTQYF

j_call: TRBJ2-2
d_call: .
v_call: TRBV6-5
cdr3_aa: CAGSYQGSGELFF

j_call: TRBJ2-7
d_call: .
v_call: TRBV5-1
cdr3_aa: CASSLAEALAYEQYF

j_call: TRBJ1-1
d_call: .
v_call: TRBV29-1
cdr3_aa: CSVRKGPGGTEAFF

j_call: TRBJ2-5
d_call: .
v_call: TRBV7-2
cdr3_aa: CASSLAGWGETQYF

j_call: TRBJ2-4
d_call: .
v_call: TRBV30
cdr3_aa: CAWRALGSAAKNIQYF

j_call: TRBJ2-5
d_call: .
v_call: TRBV7-2
cdr3_aa: CASSKTVIQETQYF

j_call: TRBJ1-1
d_call: .
v_call: TRBV6-5
cdr3_aa: CASSPRTNKRTEAFF

j_call: TRBJ2-3
d_call: TRBD2
v_call: TRBV12-5
cdr3_aa: CASGLGLAPTLLDTQYF

j_call: TRBJ2-7
d_call: .
v_call: TRBV7-2
cdr3_aa: CASSLEWTAYEQYF

j_call: TRBJ1-2
d_call: .
v_call: TRBV6-4
cdr3_aa: CASFYLTTGRTNGYTF

j_call: TRBJ2-7
d_call: .
v_call: TRBV29-1
cdr3_aa: CSVEVDSVYEQYF

j_call: TRBJ2-7
d_call: .
v_call: TRBV20-1
cdr3_aa: CSANARGRDNSYEQYF

j_call: TRBJ1-2
d_call: .
v_call: TRBV7-2
cdr3_aa: CASSLVQNYGYTF

j_call: TRBJ2-3
d_call: TRBD2
v_call: TRBV20-1
cdr3_aa: CSADFPRGAGETDTQYF

j_call: TRBJ2-1
d_call: .
v_call: TRBV18
cdr3_aa: CASSPPAAGQDNEQFF

j_call: TRBJ2-3
d_call: TRBD1
v_call: TRBV15
cdr3_aa: CATGDRPTDTQYF